This T cell receptor (beta chain) stems from a study of OX40 agonist ivuxolimab in advanced cancers. Study-level points and caveats: Dosing at 0.1 to 3.0 mg/kg was accompanied by clonal expansion of CD4+ and CD8+ blood T cells by week 6.

Clones were sequenced by immunoSEQ multiplex PCR, and TCRdb holds only the in-frame ones, with some missing. In the table there are some 94,000 clones, about 90% of which are singletons. Details on this clone: Its target is unknown.

The CDR3 runs to 14 residues. With V trimmed by 4 bases and J by 4 bases, 6 bases remained unmatched. Germline values: CDR1 SGHRS, CDR2 YFSETQ. The V and J genes are TRBV5-1 and TRBJ1-2; 8 nucleotides align to TRBD1. The source is an adult with an advanced solid tumor such as melanoma, head and neck, liver or kidney cancer. The starting material was CD4+ or CD8+ T cells sorted from blood, obtained in a trial of the OX40 agonist ivuxolimab. DNA of the CDR3: TGCGCCAGCAGCCGGACAGGGTACGTCTATGGCTACACCTTC. Translation: CASSRTGYVYGYTF. The complete variable domain, with remaining parts taken from reference TRBV5-1 and TRBJ1-2, reads KAGVTQTPRYLIKTRGQQVTLSCSPISGHRSVSWYQQTPGQGLQFLFEYFSETQRNKGNFPGRFSGRQFSNSRSEMNVSTLELGDSALYLCASSRTGYVYGYTFGSGTRLTVV.